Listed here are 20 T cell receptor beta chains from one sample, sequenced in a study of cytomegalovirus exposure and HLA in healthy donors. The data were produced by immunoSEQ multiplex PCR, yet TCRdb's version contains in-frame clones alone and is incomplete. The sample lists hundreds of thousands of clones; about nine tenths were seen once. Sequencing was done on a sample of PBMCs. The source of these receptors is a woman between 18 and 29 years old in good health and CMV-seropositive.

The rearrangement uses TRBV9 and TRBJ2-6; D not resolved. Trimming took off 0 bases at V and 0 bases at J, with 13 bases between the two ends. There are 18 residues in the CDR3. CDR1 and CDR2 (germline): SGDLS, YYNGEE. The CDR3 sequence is CASSVEALLNSGANVLTF. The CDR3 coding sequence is TGTGCCAGCAGCGTAGAAGCCCTCCTTAACTCTGGGGCCAACGTCCTGACTTTC.

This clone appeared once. Here the CDR3 DNA reads TGCGCCAGCAGCTTGCGCGGGACAGGGGGAACCTACGAGCAGTACTTC. Encoded protein: CASSLRGTGGTYEQYF. The chain joins TRBV5-1 to TRBJ2-7; 11 bases agree with TRBD1. This CDR3 comprises 16 residues. The V and J ends lost 1 base and 2 bases, in that order; junction bases with no gene match: 5. Germline V gene sequence: CDR1 SGHRS, CDR2 YFSETQ.

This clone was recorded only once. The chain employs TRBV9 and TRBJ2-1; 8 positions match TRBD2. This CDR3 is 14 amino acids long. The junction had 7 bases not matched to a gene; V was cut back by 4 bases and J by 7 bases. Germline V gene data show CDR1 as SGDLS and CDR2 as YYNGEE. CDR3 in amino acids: CASSPGLVLNEQFF. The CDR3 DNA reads TGTGCCAGCAGCCCGGGACTAGTCTTGAATGAGCAGTTCTTC. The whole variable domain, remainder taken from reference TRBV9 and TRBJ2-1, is DSGVTQTPKHLITATGQRVTLRCSPRSGDLSVYWYQQSLDQGLQFLIQYYNGEERAKGNILERFSAQQFPDLHSELNLSSLELGDSALYFCASSPGLVLNEQFFGPGTRLTVL.

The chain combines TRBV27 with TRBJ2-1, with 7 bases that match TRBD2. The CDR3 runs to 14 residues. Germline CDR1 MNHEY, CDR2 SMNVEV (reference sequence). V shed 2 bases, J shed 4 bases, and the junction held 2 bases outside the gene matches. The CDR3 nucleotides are TGTGCCAGCAGTTTAGGACTAGTATACAATGAGCAGTTCTTC. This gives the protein CASSLGLVYNEQFF.

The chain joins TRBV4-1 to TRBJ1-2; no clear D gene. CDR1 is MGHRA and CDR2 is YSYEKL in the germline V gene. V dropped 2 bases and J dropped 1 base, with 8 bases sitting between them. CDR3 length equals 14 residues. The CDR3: CASSQQEGNYGYTF. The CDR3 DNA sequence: TGCGCCAGCAGCCAACAGGAGGGTAACTATGGCTACACCTTC.

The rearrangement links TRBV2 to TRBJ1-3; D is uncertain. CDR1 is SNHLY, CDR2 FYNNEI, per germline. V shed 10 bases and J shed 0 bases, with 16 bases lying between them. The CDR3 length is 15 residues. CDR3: CATDPGDFSGNTIYF. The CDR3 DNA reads TGTGCCACCGACCCGGGAGACTTCTCTGGAAACACCATATATTTT.

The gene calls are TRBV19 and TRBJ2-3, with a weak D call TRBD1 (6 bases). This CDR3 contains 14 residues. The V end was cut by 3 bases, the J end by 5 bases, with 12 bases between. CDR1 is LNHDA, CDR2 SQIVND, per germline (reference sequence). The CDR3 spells CASSMEDSGDTQYF. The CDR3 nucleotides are TGTGCCAGTAGTATGGAGGACAGCGGAGATACGCAGTATTTT. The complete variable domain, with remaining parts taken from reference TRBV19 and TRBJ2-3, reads DGGITQSPKYLFRKEGQNVTLSCEQNLNHDAMYWYRQDPGQGLRLIYYSQIVNDFQKGDIAEGYSVSREKKESFPLTVTSAQKNPTAFYLCASSMEDSGDTQYFGPGTRLTVL.

CDR3 in DNA: TGTGCCAGCAGCGTAGTTGGAGGCCAGGGGGCTGACTGGAACACTGAAGCTTTCTTT. This sequence encodes CASSVVGGQGADWNTEAFF. The chain carries TRBV9 and TRBJ1-1, with 8 bases aligning to TRBD1. The CDR3 consists of 19 residues. V lost 0 bases and J lost 1; bases outside the gene matches: 14. The V gene's germline CDR1 is SGDLS and CDR2 YYNGEE.

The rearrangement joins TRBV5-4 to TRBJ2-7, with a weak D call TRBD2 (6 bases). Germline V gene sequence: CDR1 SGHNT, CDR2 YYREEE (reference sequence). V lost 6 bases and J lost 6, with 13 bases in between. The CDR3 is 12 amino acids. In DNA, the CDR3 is TGTGCCAGCAACCGGGACTCCCGCGAGCAGTACTTC. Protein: CASNRDSREQYF.

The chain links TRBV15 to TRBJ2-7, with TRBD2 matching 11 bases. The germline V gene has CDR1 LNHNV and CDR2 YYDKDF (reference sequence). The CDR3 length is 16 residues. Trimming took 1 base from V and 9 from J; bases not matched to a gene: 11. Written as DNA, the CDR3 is TGTGCCACCAGCAGAGGGAGACTAGCGGGGACGTCTGGGCAGTACTTC. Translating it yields CATSRGRLAGTSGQYF.

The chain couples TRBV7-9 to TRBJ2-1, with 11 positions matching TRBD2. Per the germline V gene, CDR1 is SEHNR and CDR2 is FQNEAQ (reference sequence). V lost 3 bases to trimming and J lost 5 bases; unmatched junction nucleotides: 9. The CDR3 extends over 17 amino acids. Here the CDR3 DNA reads TGTGCCAGCAGCTTTGGCCGGGGACTAGCGGAAAACAATGAGCAGTTCTTC. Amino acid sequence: CASSFGRGLAENNEQFF. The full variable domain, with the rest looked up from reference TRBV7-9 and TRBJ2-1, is DTGVSQNPRHKITKRGQNVTFRCDPISEHNRLYWYRQTLGQGPEFLTYFQNEAQLEKSRLLSDRFSAERPKGSFSTLEIQRTEQGDSAMYLCASSFGRGLAENNEQFFGPGTRLTVL.

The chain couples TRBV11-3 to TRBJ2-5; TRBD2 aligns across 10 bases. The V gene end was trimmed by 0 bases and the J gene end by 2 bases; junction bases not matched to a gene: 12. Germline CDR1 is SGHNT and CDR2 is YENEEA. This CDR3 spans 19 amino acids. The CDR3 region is CASSLDSSSTSGAQETQYF. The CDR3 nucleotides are TGTGCCAGCAGCTTAGACTCGAGTTCCACTAGCGGGGCGCAAGAGACCCAGTACTTC.

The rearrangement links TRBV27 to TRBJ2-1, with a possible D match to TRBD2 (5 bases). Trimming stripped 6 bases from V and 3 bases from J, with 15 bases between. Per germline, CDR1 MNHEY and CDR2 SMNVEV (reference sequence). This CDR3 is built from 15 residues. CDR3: CASRIAGVGYNEQFF. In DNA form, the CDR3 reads TGTGCCAGCAGGATTGCCGGGGTGGGCTACAATGAGCAGTTCTTC.

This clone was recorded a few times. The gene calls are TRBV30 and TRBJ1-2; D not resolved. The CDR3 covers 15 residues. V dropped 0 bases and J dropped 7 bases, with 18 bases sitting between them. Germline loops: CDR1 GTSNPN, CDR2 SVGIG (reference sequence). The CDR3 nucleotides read TGTGCCTGGAGTGTAATAAGAGGATCCCTCGCTGGCTACACCTTC. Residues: CAWSVIRGSLAGYTF.

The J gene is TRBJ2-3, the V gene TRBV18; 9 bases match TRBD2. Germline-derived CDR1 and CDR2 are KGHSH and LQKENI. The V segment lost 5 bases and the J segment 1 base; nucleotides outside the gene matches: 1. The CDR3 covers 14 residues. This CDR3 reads CASSRLAGTDTQYF. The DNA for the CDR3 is TGTGCCAGCTCAAGACTAGCGGGCACAGATACGCAGTATTTT.

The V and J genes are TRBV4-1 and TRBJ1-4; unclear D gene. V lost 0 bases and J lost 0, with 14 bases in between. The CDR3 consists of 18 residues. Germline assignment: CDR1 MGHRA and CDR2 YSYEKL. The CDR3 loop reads CASSQEGGIGPTNEKLFF. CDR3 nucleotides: TGCGCCAGCAGCCAAGAGGGTGGTATTGGGCCAACTAATGAAAAACTGTTTTTT.

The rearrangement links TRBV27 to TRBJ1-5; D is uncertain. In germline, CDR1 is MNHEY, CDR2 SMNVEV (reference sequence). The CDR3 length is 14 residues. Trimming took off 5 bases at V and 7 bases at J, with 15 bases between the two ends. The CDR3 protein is CASSPFDTVQPQHF. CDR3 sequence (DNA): TGTGCCAGCAGTCCTTTCGATACGGTACAGCCCCAGCATTTT.

CDR3 sequence (DNA): TGTGCCAGCAGTTTAGTTTCTAGCACAGATACGCAGTATTTT. This encodes CASSLVSSTDTQYF. The V and J genes are TRBV28 and TRBJ2-3; D gene uncertain. The germline gives CDR1 MDHEN, CDR2 SYDVKM. This CDR3 is 14 amino acids long. Trimming removed 2 bases from V and 0 bases from J, with 6 bases in between.

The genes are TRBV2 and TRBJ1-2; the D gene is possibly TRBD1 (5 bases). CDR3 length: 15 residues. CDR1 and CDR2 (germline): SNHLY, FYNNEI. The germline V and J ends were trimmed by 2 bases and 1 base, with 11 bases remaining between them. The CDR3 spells CASSEQGVFNYGYTF. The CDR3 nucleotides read TGTGCCAGCAGTGAACAAGGGGTATTTAACTATGGCTACACCTTC.

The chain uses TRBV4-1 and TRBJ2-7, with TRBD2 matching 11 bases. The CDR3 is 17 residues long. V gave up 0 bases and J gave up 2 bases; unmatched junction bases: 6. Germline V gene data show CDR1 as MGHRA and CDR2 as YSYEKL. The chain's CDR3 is CASSQDSYSGGAYEQYF. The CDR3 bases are TGCGCCAGCAGCCAAGATAGTTATAGCGGGGGGGCCTACGAGCAGTACTTC.